Below are 31 T cell receptor beta chains sequenced from a single sample in a study of blood T cell repertoires in COVID-19. Some clones are missing from TCRdb's copy, which holds only in-frame ones; the method was immunoSEQ multiplex PCR. The sample consists of 80,000 to 90,000 clones, approximately 87% of them appearing once. The sequencing input was peripheral blood. Receptors originate from a woman aged 70-85 years with acute or convalescent COVID-19.

CDR3 coding DNA: TGTGCCAGCAGCTTAATGCTAGCGGGGGAGATTCTCACAGATACGCAGTATTTT. Protein product: CASSLMLAGEILTDTQYF. The chain links TRBV11-2 to TRBJ2-3, with 10 bases that match TRBD2. V shed 2 bases and J 2 bases; nucleotides not matched to a gene: 10. CDR1 SGHAT and CDR2 FQNNGV come from the germline V gene. The CDR3 runs to 18 residues.

This chain connects TRBV11-2 to TRBJ2-3; the match to TRBD2 covers 13 bases. The CDR3 spans 16 residues. V was pared by 5 bases and J by 4 bases, with 6 bases of the junction left unmatched. Per the germline V gene, CDR1 is SGHAT and CDR2 is FQNNGV. Written as DNA, the CDR3 is TGTGCCAGCAGCCGCACTAGCGGGGGGGCTGCAGATACGCAGTATTTT. Residues: CASSRTSGGAADTQYF.

The chain combines TRBV19 with TRBJ1-4; D remains ambiguous. Germline V lookup: CDR1 LNHDA, CDR2 SQIVND (reference sequence). The CDR3 spans 14 residues. V gave up 5 bases and J gave up 8 bases, with 15 bases separating them. The CDR3 region has the DNA TGTGCCAGTAGTTCTTTGGACTCGCGAGAAAAACTGTTTTTT. Protein: CASSSLDSREKLFF.

This clone was counted once. The chain carries TRBV4-1 and TRBJ2-3; D is unclear. Trimming cost V 1 base and J 8 bases, with 7 bases left between them. CDR1 is MGHRA and CDR2 is YSYEKL in the germline V gene. The CDR3 runs to 12 residues. The CDR3: CASSQVYGTQYF. As DNA, the CDR3 is TGCGCCAGCAGCCAAGTCTATGGTACGCAGTATTTT.

The chain uses TRBV30 and TRBJ1-3, with a tentative D call TRBD1 (6 bases). The germline gives CDR1 GTSNPN, CDR2 SVGIG (reference sequence). This CDR3 comprises 14 residues. V was clipped by 5 bases and J by 0 bases, with 11 bases between them. As DNA, the CDR3 is TGTGCCTGGTACAGGGAGTACTCTGGAAACACCATATATTTT. Protein: CAWYREYSGNTIYF.

This chain uses TRBV2 with TRBJ1-4, with D unresolved. This CDR3 comprises 10 residues. Trimming cost V 7 bases and J 8 bases, with 5 bases left between them. Germline loops: CDR1 SNHLY, CDR2 FYNNEI. CDR3 in amino acids: CASTQEKLFF. The DNA for the CDR3 is TGTGCCAGCACCCAGGAAAAACTGTTTTTT.

The rearrangement links TRBV5-1 to TRBJ2-5; 9 positions match TRBD1. V lost 5 bases and J lost 0; bases outside the gene matches: 5. This CDR3 region has 15 residues. The germline V gene encodes CDR1 SGHRS and CDR2 YFSETQ. CDR3: CASSFGTGHQETQYF. The CDR3 DNA reads TGCGCCAGCAGTTTTGGGACAGGGCACCAAGAGACCCAGTACTTC. Full variable domain (missing parts from reference TRBV5-1 and TRBJ2-5): KAGVTQTPRYLIKTRGQQVTLSCSPISGHRSVSWYQQTPGQGLQFLFEYFSETQRNKGNFPGRFSGRQFSNSRSEMNVSTLELGDSALYLCASSFGTGHQETQYFGPGTRLLVL.

This chain uses TRBV10-3 with TRBJ2-3, with TRBD2 matching over 8 bases. The germline V gene encodes CDR1 ENHRY and CDR2 SYGVKD. The CDR3 loop spans 16 amino acids. J lost 0 bases, V lost 0 bases, and 2 bases had no gene match. In nucleotides, the CDR3 is TGTGCCATCAGTGAGTCGAGCGGGGGCAGCACAGATACGCAGTATTTT. Residues: CAISESSGGSTDTQYF.

This rearrangement joins TRBV19 to TRBJ2-4; tentatively, D is TRBD1 (6 bases). The CDR3 totals 16 residues. V lost 2 bases and J 1 base, leaving 12 bases between the germline ends. The V gene's germline CDR1 is LNHDA and CDR2 SQIVND (reference sequence). This CDR3 is CASSIPGQRAKNIQYF. The DNA of the CDR3 is TGTGCCAGTAGTATACCCGGACAGAGGGCCAAAAACATTCAGTACTTC. The full variable domain, in which reference TRBV19 and TRBJ2-4 provide the parts outside the CDR3, is DGGITQSPKYLFRKEGQNVTLSCEQNLNHDAMYWYRQDPGQGLRLIYYSQIVNDFQKGDIAEGYSVSREKKESFPLTVTSAQKNPTAFYLCASSIPGQRAKNIQYFGAGTRLSVL.

V usage is TRBV7-2 and J usage is TRBJ2-2; 11 bases are shared with TRBD2. V lost 5 bases to trimming and J lost 5 bases; unmatched junction nucleotides: 4. CDR3 length: 15 residues. Germline V gene lookup returns CDR1 SGHTA and CDR2 FQGNSA. The CDR3 DNA is TGTGCCAGCAGCCCGGGACTAGCGGCTACCGGGGAGCTGTTTTTT. It is translated as CASSPGLAATGELFF.

V and J are TRBV7-2 and TRBJ2-5; TRBD2 matches at 8 bases. Germline CDR1 reads SGHTA; CDR2 reads FQGNSA. The CDR3 extends over 14 amino acids. After removal of 3 bases from V and 5 bases from J, the junction contained 5 bases not matched to a gene. In DNA form, the CDR3 reads TGTGCCAGCAGCTTGGGCGGGAGGCGGGAGACCCAGTACTTC. This gives the protein CASSLGGRRETQYF.

V usage is TRBV9 and J usage is TRBJ2-3, with 9 positions matching TRBD1. Germline V gives CDR1 SGDLS, CDR2 YYNGEE. Trimming at V came to 0 bases and at J to 6 bases, leaving 5 bases not matched to a gene. The CDR3 totals 15 residues. Here the CDR3 DNA reads TGTGCCAGCAGCGTAGGACAGGGGGATAGGGATACGCAGTATTTT. Translating it yields CASSVGQGDRDTQYF.

The J gene is TRBJ1-1, the V gene TRBV29-1; TRBD1 matches at 8 bases. The V gene end was trimmed by 5 bases and the J gene end by 0 bases; junction bases not matched to a gene: 11. The CDR3 is 16 residues long. Germline CDR1 SQVTM, CDR2 ANQGSEA. The CDR3 DNA is TGCAGCGTTAGGGGAGGGAGGACAGGGCTGAACACTGAAGCTTTCTTT. Residues: CSVRGGRTGLNTEAFF.

The chain carries TRBV11-2 and TRBJ2-7; 7 nucleotides match TRBD2. The V segment lost 0 bases and the J segment 1 base; nucleotides outside the gene matches: 3. The CDR3 length is 15 residues. CDR1 and CDR2 from the germline V gene are SGHAT and FQNNGV. As DNA, the CDR3 is TGTGCCAGCAGCTTAGACGGGGAGGGATCCTACGAGCAGTACGTC. Its protein is CASSLDGEGSYEQYV.

The CDR3 nucleotides read TGTGCCAGCAGCTGGACAGGGGACCTTAATTCACCCCTCCACTTT. Translation: CASSWTGDLNSPLHF. The V and J genes are TRBV7-6 and TRBJ1-6, with 9 bases lining up with TRBD1. CDR1 SGHVS and CDR2 FNYEAQ come from the germline V gene. Trimming at V came to 4 bases and at J to 6 bases, leaving 4 bases not matched to a gene. CDR3 length: 15 residues.

This sequence joins TRBV5-1 and TRBJ2-2; a possible D gene is TRBD2 (6 bases). Germline loops: CDR1 SGHRS, CDR2 YFSETQ. The CDR3 contains 16 residues. V gave up 0 bases and J gave up 6 bases, with 15 bases separating them. CDR3: CASSLVTGVVPGELFF. The CDR3, as DNA: TGCGCCAGCAGCTTGGTAACGGGAGTGGTCCCCGGGGAGCTGTTTTTT.

Note on this clone: This CDR3 is also generated by other DNA sequences in the sample. The V gene is TRBV7-2, the J gene TRBJ2-5; D not resolved. Germline CDR1 SGHTA, CDR2 FQGNSA. Trimming took off 0 bases at V and 5 bases at J, with 4 bases between the two ends. The CDR3 covers 12 residues. The CDR3 region is CASSLARETQYF. As DNA, the CDR3 is TGTGCCAGCAGCTTAGCGAGGGAGACCCAGTACTTC.

The chain joins TRBV6-1 to TRBJ1-2, with a possible D match to TRBD1 (5 bases). Germline CDR1 reads MNHNS; CDR2 reads SASEGT. The CDR3 extends over 15 amino acids. V was clipped by 1 base and J by 4 bases, with 13 bases between them. Here the CDR3 DNA reads TGTGCCAGCAGTGAAGATATGGGGCAGATCTATGGCTACACCTTC. This encodes CASSEDMGQIYGYTF.

With respect to this clone: One end of the junction does not line up with germline, which may come from a read error. This chain connects TRBV30 to TRBJ1-4; TRBD1 aligns across 9 bases. The CDR3 covers 12 residues. CDR1 is GTSNPN and CDR2 is SVGIG in the germline V gene (reference sequence). CDR3 in amino acids: CAWSVSRDRVLF. CDR3 nucleotide sequence: TGTGCCTGGAGTGTGTCCCGGGACAGGGTCCTTTTT.

This chain joins TRBV9 and TRBJ2-5, with D possibly being TRBD1 (5 bases). Germline V gene data show CDR1 as SGDLS and CDR2 as YYNGEE. Trimming removed 4 bases at V and 4 bases at J, with 23 bases between. This CDR3 has 17 residues. The CDR3 sequence: CASSPLSGQLSPETQYF. Here the CDR3 DNA reads TGTGCCAGCAGCCCCCTCTCAGGACAACTTAGCCCAGAGACCCAGTACTTC.

The chain combines TRBV10-3 with TRBJ2-2; TRBD1 aligns across 7 bases. Germline assignment: CDR1 ENHRY and CDR2 SYGVKD. The V and J ends lost 9 bases and 5 bases, in that order; junction bases with no gene match: 3. The CDR3 runs 12 residues. CDR3 region: CAIYRGTGELFF. In nucleotides, the CDR3 is TGTGCCATTTACAGGGGTACCGGGGAGCTGTTTTTT.

This chain links TRBV4-1 with TRBJ1-3, with TRBD1 identical over 9 bases. CDR1 and CDR2 (germline): MGHRA, YSYEKL. CDR3 length equals 18 residues. The V segment lost 0 bases and the J segment 2 bases; nucleotides outside the gene matches: 8. As DNA, the CDR3 is TGCGCCAGCAGCCAAGATCCTACGACAGGGGGGACTGGAAACACCATATATTTT. It translates to CASSQDPTTGGTGNTIYF.

The sample holds one count of this clone. CDR3 sequence: CASSVVVLAGGIRLEQFF. The CDR3 coding sequence is TGTGCCAGCAGTGTCGTCGTCTTGGCGGGTGGGATTCGGCTTGAGCAGTTCTTC. This chain uses TRBV27 with TRBJ2-1; D is possibly TRBD2 (5 bases). The CDR3 totals 18 residues. The germline V gene encodes CDR1 MNHEY and CDR2 SMNVEV (reference sequence). The V gene lost 5 bases and the J gene lost 9 bases, with 29 bases spanning the gap.

This chain uses TRBV10-3 with TRBJ1-1; TRBD1 might be the D (6 bases). CDR1 is ENHRY, CDR2 SYGVKD, per germline. The CDR3 has 16 residues. The ends were cut back, 0 bases at V and 6 bases at J, with 17 bases in the middle. The CDR3 DNA reads as TGTGCCATCAGTGAGTCGAGAGGGCCTGGGACACCTGAAGCTTTCTTT. Protein sequence: CAISESRGPGTPEAFF.

The chain employs TRBV7-9 and TRBJ1-3; D is perhaps TRBD1 (5 bases). V dropped 5 bases and J dropped 0 bases, with 11 bases sitting between them. The germline gives CDR1 SEHNR, CDR2 FQNEAQ (reference sequence). This CDR3 is built from 15 residues. CDR3 residues: CASSRQTSSGNTIYF. In DNA, the CDR3 is TGTGCCAGCAGCCGACAGACAAGCTCTGGAAACACCATATATTTT. Supplemented by reference TRBV7-9 and TRBJ1-3, the full variable domain reads DTGVSQNPRHKITKRGQNVTFRCDPISEHNRLYWYRQTLGQGPEFLTYFQNEAQLEKSRLLSDRFSAERPKGSFSTLEIQRTEQGDSAMYLCASSRQTSSGNTIYFGEGSWLTVV.

The J gene is TRBJ2-7, the V gene TRBV21-1; whether TRBD1, the table's D call, matches the DNA was not checked. TRBV21-1 is described as a pseudogene. The CDR3 loop spans 14 amino acids. This CDR3 is CASTVKGQGPEQYV. CDR3 nucleotide sequence: TGTGCCAGCACCGTTAAGGGACAGGGGCCCGAGCAGTACGTC.

This chain uses TRBV10-3 with TRBJ1-1; 10 bases match TRBD1. The trim removed 3 bases at V and 5 bases at J, leaving 6 bases unmatched. The CDR3 totals 15 residues. Germline V gene data show CDR1 as ENHRY and CDR2 as SYGVKD. The CDR3 is CAISDPTGQGTEAFF. DNA for the CDR3: TGTGCCATCAGTGATCCCACGGGACAGGGGACTGAAGCTTTCTTT.

This clone occurred a few times. The V gene is TRBV19, the J gene TRBJ2-3, with 11 bases fitting TRBD2. Germline assignment: CDR1 LNHDA and CDR2 SQIVND (reference sequence). The CDR3 runs 15 residues. V dropped 6 bases and J dropped 1; count of bases not matched to a gene: 3. This CDR3 is CASRVAGGGTDTQYF. As DNA, the CDR3 is TGTGCCAGTAGAGTAGCGGGAGGGGGCACAGATACGCAGTATTTT.

The V gene is TRBV6-2 or TRBV6-3, the J gene TRBJ2-1; 15 positions match TRBD2. Germline V gene data show CDR1 as MNHEY and CDR2 as SVGEGT. CDR3 length: 21 amino acids. The V segment lost 0 bases and the J segment 5 bases; nucleotides outside the gene matches: 14. In nucleotides, the CDR3 is TGTGCCAGCAGTTACTCGATTCGGACTAGCGGGAGGGCCGTGGCAGACAATGAGCAGTTCTTC. It translates to CASSYSIRTSGRAVADNEQFF.

The gene calls are TRBV6-2 or TRBV6-3 and TRBJ2-3; weak D call: TRBD2 (5 bases). V gave up 5 bases and J gave up 1 base, with 13 bases separating them. Looked up from germline, CDR1 is MNHEY and CDR2 is SVGEGT. The CDR3 runs 15 residues. The CDR3 DNA follows: TGTGCCAGCAGTCACGGCGGGTCTGGCACAGATACGCAGTATTTT. This gives the protein CASSHGGSGTDTQYF.

The V and J genes are TRBV9 and TRBJ2-2; 8 bases are a match to TRBD2. With 4 bases clipped from V and 4 bases from J, the junction kept 3 bases outside the gene matches. This CDR3 spans 14 amino acids. Germline CDR1 SGDLS, CDR2 YYNGEE. The CDR3 coding sequence is TGTGCCAGCAGCTCCGGGACTAGCACCGGGGAGCTGTTTTTT. It yields the protein CASSSGTSTGELFF.